Listed below are T cell receptor beta chains from one sample, sequenced in a study of blood T cell repertoires in COVID-19. Method: immunoSEQ multiplex PCR; TCRdb's copy keeps in-frame clones and lacks some. This table holds 300,000 or so clones, more than 75% found once. Sequencing was carried out using PBMCs or T cells enriched from blood (not recorded which). The receptors were sampled from a woman aged 25 to 39 who had recovered from COVID-19. Each CDR3 is given with its conserved first and last residue.

V	length	J	CDR3
TRBV7-8	16	TRBJ1-3	CASSLGRAGSGNTIYF
TRBV29-1	13	TRBJ1-2	CSVEDRQEYGYTF
TRBV30	14	TRBJ1-4	CAWSKGGSNEKLFF
TRBV4-2	15	TRBJ1-2	CASSPSDRANYGYTF
TRBV5-4	17	TRBJ2-2	CASSLSWTGGNTGELFF
TRBV30	14	TRBJ1-6	CAWSTGTMRTPLHF
TRBV5-6	14	TRBJ2-5	CASSLGRGKETQYF
TRBV19	15	TRBJ1-1	CASSIGPGMNTEAFF
TRBV12-5	17	TRBJ2-7	CASGPNAPFRVSYEQYF
TRBV6-1	13	TRBJ1-3	CASSDRAGNTIYF
TRBV19	12	TRBJ1-3	CASSSLSNTIYF
TRBV2	13	TRBJ2-7	CASRTGGNHEQYF
TRBV18	13	TRBJ2-7	CASSSGIPYEQYF
TRBV20-1	15	TRBJ2-5	CSASVGQGLLETQYF
TRBV18	13	TRBJ2-5	CASSPRSEETQYF
TRBV6-5	13	TRBJ1-2	CASTGVYNYGYTF
TRBV28	16	TRBJ1-1	CASSLVQGFFSTEAFF
TRBV2	14	TRBJ2-7	CASTSGTGDYEQYF
TRBV7-2	14	TRBJ2-5	CASSLRGQQETQYF
TRBV19	13	TRBJ1-6	CASSPPQDSPLHF
TRBV29-1	13	TRBJ1-2	CSVGGASSAGYTF
TRBV7-9	13	TRBJ1-6	CASSNPTVSPLHF
TRBV7-2	16	TRBJ2-1	CASSPQSGTRTNEQFF
TRBV13	15	TRBJ2-2	CASSVGTGGFGELFF
TRBV10-2	15	TRBJ1-5	CASSVRRGGNQPQHF
TRBV6-1	17	TRBJ1-3	CASSEAFKGQAGNTIYF
TRBV5-6	15	TRBJ2-7	CASSLSLAGIYEQYF
TRBV19	14	TRBJ1-5	CASKSVGGDQPQHF
TRBV5-1	15	TRBJ2-1	CASSFLAGGPWEQFF
TRBV7-2	14	TRBJ1-4	CASSFTGRDEKLFF
TRBV7-9	15	TRBJ1-6	CASSLGRGYNSPLHF
TRBV2	13	TRBJ1-2	CASSKQANYGYTF
TRBV27	13	TRBJ1-1	CASSHRENTEAFF
TRBV15	15	TRBJ2-3	CATGPGQGSTDTQYF
TRBV6-5	15	TRBJ2-7	CASSFWTGGGHEQYF
TRBV3-1/TRBV3-2	14	TRBJ1-6	CASSQEHRGSPLHF
TRBV19	13	TRBJ1-5	CASSIEGVQPQHF
TRBV28	14	TRBJ1-1	CASSLLYGNTEAFF
TRBV27	14	TRBJ1-5	CASSPWTDNQPQHF
TRBV2	16	TRBJ2-6	CASSEEREAGANVLTF
TRBV9	15	TRBJ1-6	CASSVGRGEDSPLHF
TRBV29-1	13	TRBJ1-2	CSVWGGETDGYTF
TRBV25-1	14	TRBJ1-6	CASSESGGNSPLHF
TRBV3-1/TRBV3-2	14	TRBJ2-7	CASSPGQGPYEQYF
TRBV27	14	TRBJ2-7	CASSRQPATYEQYF
TRBV12-3/TRBV12-4	12	TRBJ1-3	CASSFGGNTIYF
TRBV6-6	14	TRBJ2-3	CASSYVSSTDTQYF
TRBV11-2	22	TRBJ2-1	CASSQRRRGGASPYSSYNEQFF
TRBV29-1	14	TRBJ1-5	CSAVTGTSNQPQHF
TRBV10-1	12	TRBJ2-7	CASSNTDYEQYF
TRBV4-1	13	TRBJ1-3	CASSQVAGNTIYF
TRBV6-5	13	TRBJ1-4	CASTDRGNEKLFF